Reported below is one T cell receptor (beta chain). Antigen: not known. The sample originates from a study of OX40 agonist ivuxolimab in advanced cancers. General study points: Expanded clones were, on average, more numerous in CD8+ T cells than in CD4+.

Measured with immunoSEQ multiplex PCR; TCRdb has only the in-frame clones, and not every one. Here the sample spans roughly 63,000 clones, 80% to 90% being singletons. The V gene end was trimmed by 2 bases and the J gene end by 3 bases; junction bases not matched to a gene: 3. The CDR3 is made up of 15 amino acids. CDR1 is MNHEY and CDR2 is SVGAGI in the germline V gene. This clonotype was sampled from an adult with an advanced solid tumor such as melanoma, head and neck, liver or kidney cancer. The V and J genes are TRBV6-5 and TRBJ1-1, with 10 positions matching TRBD1. The input for sequencing was CD4+ or CD8+ T cells sorted from blood, taken in a trial of the OX40 agonist ivuxolimab. The CDR3 loop reads CASSYRTGGDTEAFF. In DNA, the CDR3 is TGTGCCAGCAGTTACCGGACAGGGGGAGACACTGAAGCTTTCTTT.